The entry that follows covers one TCR beta chain sequence. The entry originates in a study of cytomegalovirus exposure and HLA in healthy donors. The overall study: Researchers previously reported finding fewer than 140 million unique TCR beta sequences from 170 million or so T cells.

This CDR3 has 15 residues. Germline values: CDR1 SGDLS, CDR2 YYNGEE. Trimming at V came to 0 bases and at J to 7 bases, leaving 4 bases not matched to a gene. The study ran its PCR with 60 Vbeta and 13 Jbeta primers. The protocol was immunoSEQ multiplex PCR, while the TCRdb copy is restricted to in-frame clones and leaves out a portion. The table includes over 75,000 clones, about 83% detected once. The source of this sequence is a man aged 55 to 70 in good health and CMV-seropositive. Material: PBMCs. The J gene is TRBJ2-1, the V gene TRBV9; 10 bases line up with TRBD2. The DNA for the CDR3 is TGTGCCAGCAGCGTAGATAGCGGGGGGATGAATGAGCAGTTCTTC. Translated, it gives CASSVDSGGMNEQFF.